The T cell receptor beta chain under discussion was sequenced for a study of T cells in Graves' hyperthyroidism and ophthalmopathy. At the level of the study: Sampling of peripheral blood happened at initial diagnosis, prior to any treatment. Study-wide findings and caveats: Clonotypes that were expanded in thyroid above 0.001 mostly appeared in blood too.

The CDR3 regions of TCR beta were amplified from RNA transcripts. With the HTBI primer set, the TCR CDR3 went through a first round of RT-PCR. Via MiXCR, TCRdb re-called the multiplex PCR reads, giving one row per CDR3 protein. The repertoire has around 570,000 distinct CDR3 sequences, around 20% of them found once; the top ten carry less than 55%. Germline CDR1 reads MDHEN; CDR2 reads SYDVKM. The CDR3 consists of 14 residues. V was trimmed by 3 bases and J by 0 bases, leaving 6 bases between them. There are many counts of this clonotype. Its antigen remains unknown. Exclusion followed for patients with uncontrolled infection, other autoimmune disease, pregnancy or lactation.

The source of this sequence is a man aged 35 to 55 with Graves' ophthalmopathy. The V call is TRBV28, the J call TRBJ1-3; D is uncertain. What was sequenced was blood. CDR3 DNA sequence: TGTGCCAGCAGTTTTTCCTCCTCTGGAAACACCATATATTTT. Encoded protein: CASSFSSSGNTIYF.